This T cell receptor beta chain was found in a study of neoadjuvant nivolumab and ipilimumab in lung cancer. Remarks on this clone: Its antigen remains unknown.

The data were produced by immunoSEQ multiplex PCR, yet TCRdb's version contains in-frame clones alone and is incomplete. The sample includes over 10,000 clones, approximately 96% seen only once; the top ten take under 3%. Broader study findings: TCR clonality did not significantly correlate with pathologic tumor regression.

Germline V CDR1 and CDR2: MDHEN, SYDVKM. V was clipped by 4 bases and J by 4 bases; unmatched bases: 5. The CDR3 runs 15 residues. The clonotype was recovered from an adult with non-small cell lung cancer. This material consisted of peripheral blood, taken after neoadjuvant nivolumab, alone or with ipilimumab, at or shortly before surgery. V gene TRBV28 combines with J gene TRBJ1-1, with 11 bases fitting TRBD1. The CDR3 DNA follows: TGTGCCAGCAGTTCGGGACAGGGGGTGATCACTGAAGCTTTCTTT. This sequence encodes CASSSGQGVITEAFF.